A single sample gave rise to the 7 T cell receptor beta chains below, sequenced in a study of T cells in Graves' hyperthyroidism and ophthalmopathy. RNA transcripts gave rise to amplified TCR beta CDR3 regions. Carried out on the TCR CDR3, a first-round RT-PCR used the HTBI primer set. TCRdb processed the multiplex PCR reads anew with MiXCR; each CDR3 protein has one entry. The sample lists hundreds of thousands of distinct CDR3 sequences; less than 45% were seen once. Sequences were obtained from peripheral blood or thyroid tissue (not recorded which). These receptors were obtained from an adult man with Graves' disease, either hyperthyroidism or ophthalmopathy (not recorded which).

Worth noting for this clonotype: One end of the junction fails to match germline, which may point to a read error. The V and J genes are TRBV10-3 and TRBJ1-2; D perhaps matches TRBD1 (6 bases). Germline V gene lookup returns CDR1 ENHRY and CDR2 SYGVKD. The CDR3 totals 13 residues. CDR3 region: CASSFPPGGGYTF. For the CDR3, the DNA is TGTGCCAGCAGTTTCCCTCCCGGGGGCGGCTACACCTTC.

The chain joins TRBV7-8 to TRBJ1-2, with a tentative D call TRBD1 (6 bases). CDR3 length: 12 residues. The germline V gene encodes CDR1 SGHVS and CDR2 FQNEAQ. The CDR3 here is CARLKQGYGYTF. For the CDR3, the DNA is TGTGCTAGGCTTAAACAGGGCTACGGCTACACCTTC.

This clonotype showed up many times. The chain carries TRBV7-2 and TRBJ1-5; TRBD1 is a possible D gene (5 bases). Germline V CDR1 and CDR2: SGHTA, FQGNSA. V shed 0 bases and J shed 8 bases, with 11 bases lying between them. The CDR3 is made up of 14 amino acids. DNA of the CDR3: TGTGCCAGCAGCTTAGCTCGGGTGACAGAGCCCCAGCATTTT. Its protein is CASSLARVTEPQHF.

This clonotype was recorded a few times. The junction departs from germline at one end; a sequencing error may be responsible. This chain uses TRBV10-3 with TRBJ1-4, with a tentative D call TRBD1 (5 bases). The CDR3 sequence is 15 residues long. From germline, CDR1 is ENHRY and CDR2 SYGVKD. DNA of the CDR3: TGTGCCAGCAGTTACAGGCCTGTAACTAATGAAAAACTGTTTTTT. Its protein product is CASSYRPVTNEKLFF.

V is TRBV19 and J is TRBJ1-5; D call uncertain. Germline loops: CDR1 LNHDA, CDR2 SQIVND (reference sequence). The V and J ends lost 5 bases and 5 bases respectively, with 10 bases between them. The CDR3 is made up of 13 amino acids. CDR3 coding DNA: TGTGCCAGTAGTTATACAGTAGATCAGCCCCAGCATTTT. Amino acids: CASSYTVDQPQHF.

The chain joins TRBV12-3 or TRBV12-4 to TRBJ1-1; 9 bases are shared with TRBD1. Trimming took 4 bases from V and 5 from J; bases not matched to a gene: 5. The CDR3 has 14 amino acids. CDR3 in DNA: TGTGCCAGCAGTTGGGGGACAGGGCGTACTGAAGCTTTCTTT. Its translation: CASSWGTGRTEAFF.

V usage is TRBV20-1 and J usage is TRBJ1-5; D is unclear. CDR3 length equals 18 residues. The germline V gene has CDR1 DFQATT and CDR2 SNEGSKA (reference sequence). V was pared by 0 bases and J by 5 bases, with 23 bases between. The CDR3 sequence is CSARDRARLGLLDQPQHF. CDR3 coding DNA: TGCAGTGCTAGAGATCGGGCCAGGCTGGGATTACTGGATCAGCCCCAGCATTTT.